These 22 T cell receptor beta chains came from one sample sequenced in a study of CD4 and CD8 cells across lung adenocarcinoma regions. One entry per CDR3 protein, called by TCRdb with MiXCR from the PCR reads. The sample holds about 3,700 distinct CDR3 sequences, 64% seen once. The sample comprised CD4+ T cells from the margin of a lung tumor. These receptors were collected from a male donor with lung adenocarcinoma. The CD4 and CD8 labels of this study may be unreliable.

In this sample, this clonotype turned up a few times. The chain links TRBV6-1 to TRBJ2-1; maybe TRBD2 (5 bases). Germline V gives CDR1 MNHNS, CDR2 SASEGT. The ends were cut back, 2 bases at V and 0 bases at J, with 14 bases in the middle. This CDR3 contains 17 residues. The DNA of the CDR3 is TGTGCCAGCAGTGAATACGTGAGCGGAACCTCCTACAATGAGCAGTTCTTC. Its translation is CASSEYVSGTSYNEQFF.

The V gene is TRBV6-1, the J gene TRBJ2-2, with TRBD2 matching over 8 bases. CDR3 length equals 14 residues. Trimming cost V 6 bases and J 4 bases; bases outside gene matches: 4. Germline CDR1 is MNHNS and CDR2 is SASEGT. DNA for the CDR3: TGTGCCAGCAGGGGGACTAGGGGCACCGGGGAGCTGTTTTTT. This codes for CASRGTRGTGELFF.

V usage is TRBV6-1 and J usage is TRBJ2-2; a possible D gene is TRBD1 (7 bases). Gene TRBJ2-3 matches the end of the DNA better, so the J call may be wrong. The CDR3 totals 14 residues. The V gene's germline CDR1 is MNHNS and CDR2 SASEGT. CDR3 DNA: TGTGCCAGCAGTGACAATCAGGGGGGCGGGGAGCAGTATTTT. It is translated as CASSDNQGGGEQYF.

The rearrangement joins TRBV6-1 to TRBJ2-1; D not certain. Trimming left V 8 bases short and J 0 bases short, with 8 bases between. The CDR3 is 13 residues long. Germline-derived CDR1 and CDR2 are MNHNS and SASEGT. The DNA for the CDR3 is TGTGCCAGCCTAAGGAACTCCTACAATGAGCAGTTCTTC. It translates to CASLRNSYNEQFF.

The gene calls are TRBV6-1 and TRBJ2-4, with D hard to call. With 1 base removed from V and 15 bases from J, the gap between germline ends came to 16 bases. CDR1 MNHNS and CDR2 SASEGT come from the germline V gene. The CDR3 contains 13 residues. CDR3 sequence (DNA): TGTGCCAGCAGTGAAGGGAAATCGGTCCCATCGTACTTC. It encodes CASSEGKSVPSYF.

The genes are TRBV6-1 and TRBJ2-1, with 8 bases aligning to TRBD2. Matching the DNA end better, TRBJ2-7 makes the J call doubtful. Looked up from germline, CDR1 is MNHNS and CDR2 is SASEGT. This CDR3 comprises 15 residues. The DNA of the CDR3 is TGTGCCAGCTTCGCCCCCGGGGGGGCCCACTACGAGCAGTACTTC. This translates into CASFAPGGAHYEQYF.

This clonotype appeared once. CDR3 nucleotides: TGTGCCAGCAGCGTAATACAGGGAATCTATGGCTACACCTTC. Protein sequence: CASSVIQGIYGYTF. The V and J genes are TRBV7-8 and TRBJ1-2; maybe TRBD1 (6 bases). The CDR3 runs to 14 residues. V was pared by 5 bases and J by 4 bases, with 14 bases between. Germline V lookup: CDR1 SGHVS, CDR2 FQNEAQ.

This clonotype has only a few counts. The V call is TRBV7-8, the J call TRBJ2-5, with D unresolved. The better agreement between TRBJ2-7 and the DNA end casts doubt on the J call. The CDR3 is 11 residues long. Looked up from germline, CDR1 is SGHVS and CDR2 is FQNEAQ. The CDR3 nucleotides are TGTGCCAGCAGCTCGGATGGCGAGCAGTACTTC. It yields the protein CASSSDGEQYF.

The table lists this clonotype with a count of one. The rearrangement uses TRBV6-1 and TRBJ1-4, with D perhaps TRBD1 (5 bases). Germline CDR1 reads MNHNS; CDR2 reads SASEGT. This CDR3 is 14 amino acids long. Trimming removed 6 bases at V and 2 bases at J, with 10 bases between. As DNA, the CDR3 is TGTGCCAGCAGGAACGGGGACACTAATGAAAAACTGTTTTTT. Amino acids: CASRNGDTNEKLFF.

This clonotype was observed a single time. This chain links TRBV5-1 with TRBJ2-1; TRBD2 might be the D (5 bases). The J call is in doubt because the DNA end fits TRBJ2-5 better. The CDR3 has 13 residues. Germline assignment: CDR1 SGHRS and CDR2 YFSETQ. The CDR3 DNA reads as TGCGCCAGCAGCTTCCCTAGCACAGAGACCCAGTACTTC. Amino acids: CASSFPSTETQYF.

The genes are TRBV6-1 and TRBJ2-3; perhaps D is TRBD1 or TRBD2 (6 bases each). The J call may be faulty, since TRBJ2-1 better matches the DNA end. Looked up from germline, CDR1 is MNHNS and CDR2 is SASEGT. CDR3 length: 16 amino acids. The CDR3 spells CASSESAGTGANEQFF. The CDR3 DNA follows: TGTGCCAGCAGTGAGAGCGCAGGGACGGGGGCTAATGAGCAGTTCTTC.

The chain joins TRBV25-1 to TRBJ2-5; TRBD2 is a possible D gene (5 bases). Germline CDR1 reads MGHDK; CDR2 reads SYGVNS. Trimming shortened V by 4 bases and J by 2 bases, and 11 bases separated the two germline ends. This CDR3 is built from 14 residues. CDR3 sequence reads: CASSVGAGQETQYF. The CDR3 DNA is TGTGCCAGCAGTGTAGGTGCGGGTCAAGAGACCCAGTACTTC.

The V and J genes are TRBV6-5 and TRBJ1-2, with 9 bases matching TRBD1. CDR3 size: 13 residues. The germline V gene has CDR1 MNHEY and CDR2 SVGAGI. V was pared by 6 bases and J by 6 bases, with 5 bases of the junction left unmatched. The CDR3 DNA reads TGTGCCAGCAGCTACAGGGGGCGGGATGGCTACACCTTC. This translates into CASSYRGRDGYTF.

About this clonotype: An end of the junction differs from the germline gene, which may be a read error. V gene TRBV7-8 combines with J gene TRBJ2-1; no clear D. Germline values: CDR1 SGHVS, CDR2 FQNEAQ. The length of the CDR3 is 13 residues. The CDR3 is CASGHSSGNEQLF. Here the CDR3 DNA reads TGTGCCAGCGGCCATTCGAGTGGGAATGAGCAGCTCTTC.

This chain joins TRBV6-1 and TRBJ2-3, with 8 bases that match TRBD2. Losses at the gene ends were 6 bases for V and 4 bases for J; bases not matched to a gene: 6. This CDR3 comprises 14 residues. In germline, CDR1 is MNHNS, CDR2 SASEGT. As DNA, the CDR3 is TGTGCCAGCAGAAGCGGGAGTGGTTCAGATACGCAGTATTTT. Protein sequence: CASRSGSGSDTQYF.

J is TRBJ1-1 and V is TRBV3-1; the D gene is possibly TRBD1 (5 bases). With 6 bases removed from V and 0 bases from J, the gap between germline ends came to 11 bases. CDR3 length equals 14 residues. Looked up from germline, CDR1 is LGHDT and CDR2 is YNNKEL (reference sequence). The CDR3 protein is CASSQGNVNTEAFF. The DNA of the CDR3 is TGTGCCAGCAGTCAGGGAAATGTGAACACTGAAGCTTTCTTT.

The V and J genes are TRBV6-5 and TRBJ2-1; TRBD1 aligns across 7 bases. Trimming took 6 bases from V and 0 from J; bases not matched to a gene: 5. Germline CDR1 and CDR2: MNHEY and SVGAGI. The CDR3 sequence is 15 residues long. The CDR3 loop reads CASRLQGSSYNEQFF. The DNA of the CDR3 is TGTGCCAGCAGATTACAGGGGAGCTCCTACAATGAGCAGTTCTTC.

The J gene is TRBJ2-1, the V gene TRBV6-1, with D perhaps TRBD1 (5 bases). With 2 bases removed from V and 3 bases from J, the gap between germline ends came to 11 bases. This CDR3 spans 15 amino acids. Germline V lookup: CDR1 MNHNS, CDR2 SASEGT. CDR3 DNA: TGTGCCAGCAGTGAATGGACAAGCCTCTACAATGAGCAGTTCTTC. This translates into CASSEWTSLYNEQFF.

The chain links TRBV7-2 to TRBJ2-3; 11 nucleotides line up with TRBD2. Germline V gene lookup returns CDR1 SGHTA and CDR2 FQGNSA. CDR3 length: 17 amino acids. Unmatched junction bases numbered 5, after V lost 3 bases and J lost 0 bases. The CDR3 protein is CASSFGTSGPSTDTQYF. The CDR3 DNA is TGTGCCAGCAGCTTCGGGACTAGCGGACCTAGCACAGATACGCAGTATTTT.

This rearrangement joins TRBV6-1 to TRBJ2-1; possibly TRBD1 or TRBD2 for D (5 bases each). The V end was cut by 2 bases, the J end by 3 bases, with 11 bases between. This CDR3 is built from 15 residues. The germline gives CDR1 MNHNS, CDR2 SASEGT. The CDR3, as DNA: TGTGCCAGCAGTGAACCGGGACGGAACTACAATGAGCAGTTCTTC. Protein sequence: CASSEPGRNYNEQFF.

This clonotype was seen only once. The chain couples TRBV12-3 or TRBV12-4 to TRBJ2-1; no reliable D call. With the DNA end fitting TRBJ2-5 better, the J assignment may be wrong. The CDR3 has 13 amino acids. Written as DNA, the CDR3 is TGTGCCAGCAGTTTCAGGCCAGAAGAGACCCAGTACTTC. Protein product: CASSFRPEETQYF.

This sequence joins TRBV12-3 or TRBV12-4 and TRBJ2-6; D is tentatively TRBD1 or TRBD2 (5 bases each). The germline V and J ends were trimmed by 6 bases and 2 bases, with 11 bases remaining between them. There are 15 residues in the CDR3. The CDR3 protein is CASSLRGTGANVLTF. The CDR3 DNA sequence: TGTGCCAGCAGCCTGAGGGGCACTGGGGCCAACGTCCTGACTTTC.